This T cell receptor beta chain was identified in a study of shared clonotypes between healthy human individuals. Trimming left V 2 bases short and J 3 bases short, with 10 bases between. Germline V CDR1 and CDR2: MDHEN, SYDVKM. There are 14 residues in the CDR3. Only a few counts were recorded for this clone. The same CDR3 arises from other DNA sequences in this sample as well. Sequencing was performed with immunoSEQ multiplex PCR; in TCRdb, only in-frame clones are kept and a portion is missing. Among roughly 2,300,000 clones listed, 85% to 95% were seen once. The sequence was obtained from a man younger than 35 in good health. Some clones in this sample may be carry-over from other donors' samples. Sample: naive CD4+ T cells from PBMCs. Subset defined: CD45RA+ positively selected. The gene calls are TRBV28 and TRBJ1-1; TRBD1 might be the D (5 bases). The CDR3 DNA sequence: TGTGCCAGCAGTTTACCAGGGAGGGACACTGAAGCTTTCTTT. As protein: CASSLPGRDTEAFF. Filled out from reference TRBV28 and TRBJ1-1, the complete variable domain reads DVKVTQSSRYLVKRTGEKVFLECVQDMDHENMFWYRQDPGLGLRLIYFSYDVKMKEKGDIPEGYSVSREKKERFSLILESASTNQTSMYLCASSLPGRDTEAFFGQGTRLTVV.